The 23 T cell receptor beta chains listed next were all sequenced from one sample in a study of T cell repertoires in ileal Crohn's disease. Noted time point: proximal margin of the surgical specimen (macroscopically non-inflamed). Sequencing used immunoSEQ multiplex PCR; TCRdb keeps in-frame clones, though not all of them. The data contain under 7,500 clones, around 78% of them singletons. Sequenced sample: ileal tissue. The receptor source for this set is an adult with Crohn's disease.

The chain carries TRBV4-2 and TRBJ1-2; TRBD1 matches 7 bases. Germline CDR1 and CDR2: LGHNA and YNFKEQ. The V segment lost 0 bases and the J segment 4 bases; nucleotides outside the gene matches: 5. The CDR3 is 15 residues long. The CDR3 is CASSQDLRDSYGYTF. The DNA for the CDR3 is TGTGCCAGCAGCCAAGATCTCAGGGACAGCTATGGCTACACCTTC.

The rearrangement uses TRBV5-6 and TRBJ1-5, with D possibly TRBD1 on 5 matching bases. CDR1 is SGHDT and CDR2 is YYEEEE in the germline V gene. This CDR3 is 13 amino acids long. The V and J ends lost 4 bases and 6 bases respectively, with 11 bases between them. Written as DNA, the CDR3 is TGTGCCAGCAGCCTTCGGGGACGTCAGCCCCAGCATTTT. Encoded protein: CASSLRGRQPQHF.

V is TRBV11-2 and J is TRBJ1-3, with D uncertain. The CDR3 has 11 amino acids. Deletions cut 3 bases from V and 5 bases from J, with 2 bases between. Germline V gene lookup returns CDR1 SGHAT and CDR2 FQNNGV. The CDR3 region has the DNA TGTGCCAGCAGCTTCCGAAACACCATATATTTT. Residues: CASSFRNTIYF.

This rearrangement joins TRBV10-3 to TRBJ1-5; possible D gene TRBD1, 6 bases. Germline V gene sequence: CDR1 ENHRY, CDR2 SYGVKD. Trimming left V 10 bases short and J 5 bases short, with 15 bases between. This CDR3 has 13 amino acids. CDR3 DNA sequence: TGTGCCACCACGGGGGGCGCCCATCAGCCCCAGCATTTT. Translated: CATTGGAHQPQHF.

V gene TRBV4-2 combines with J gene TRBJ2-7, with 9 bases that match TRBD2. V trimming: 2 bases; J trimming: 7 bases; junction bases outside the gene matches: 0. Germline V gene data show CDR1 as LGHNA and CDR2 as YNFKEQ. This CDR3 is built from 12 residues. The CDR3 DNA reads TGTGCCAGCAGCCAACTAGCGGGGGAGCAGTACTTC. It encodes CASSQLAGEQYF.

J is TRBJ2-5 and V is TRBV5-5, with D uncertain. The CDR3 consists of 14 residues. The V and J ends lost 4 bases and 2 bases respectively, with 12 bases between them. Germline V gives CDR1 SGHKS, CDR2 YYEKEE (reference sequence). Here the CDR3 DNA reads TGTGCCAGCAGCCCGCCGCCGCGGCAAGAGACCCAGTACTTC. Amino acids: CASSPPPRQETQYF.

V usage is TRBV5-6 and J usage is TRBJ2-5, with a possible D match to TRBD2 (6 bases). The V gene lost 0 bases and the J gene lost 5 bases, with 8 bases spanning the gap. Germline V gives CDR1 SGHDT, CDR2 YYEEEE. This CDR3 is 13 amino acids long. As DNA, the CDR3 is TGTGCCAGCAGCTTGGCGGGAGTTGAGACCCAGTACTTC. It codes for CASSLAGVETQYF.

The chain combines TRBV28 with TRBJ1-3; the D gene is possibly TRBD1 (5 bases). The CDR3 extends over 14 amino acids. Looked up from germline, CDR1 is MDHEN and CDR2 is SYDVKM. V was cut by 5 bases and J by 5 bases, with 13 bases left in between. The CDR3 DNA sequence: TGTGCCAGCAGTACCCGACAGTTACGAAACACCATATATTTT. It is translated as CASSTRQLRNTIYF.

CDR3: CASSFRGQGTEAFF. CDR3 nucleotide sequence: TGTGCCAGCAGCTTCCGGGGACAGGGCACTGAAGCTTTCTTT. The rearrangement links TRBV5-5 to TRBJ1-1, with 9 bases fitting TRBD1. Per the germline V gene, CDR1 is SGHKS and CDR2 is YYEKEE (reference sequence). CDR3 length equals 14 residues. V shed 2 bases, J shed 4 bases, and the junction held 3 bases outside the gene matches.

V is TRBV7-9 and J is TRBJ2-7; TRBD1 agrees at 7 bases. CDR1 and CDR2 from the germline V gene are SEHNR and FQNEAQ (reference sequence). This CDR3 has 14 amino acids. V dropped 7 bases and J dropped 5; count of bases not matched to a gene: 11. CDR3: CASTITRDRDEQYF. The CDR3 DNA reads TGTGCCAGCACCATTACTAGAGACAGGGACGAGCAGTACTTC. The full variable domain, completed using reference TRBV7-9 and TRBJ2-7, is DTGVSQNPRHKITKRGQNVTFRCDPISEHNRLYWYRQTLGQGPEFLTYFQNEAQLEKSRLLSDRFSAERPKGSFSTLEIQRTEQGDSAMYLCASTITRDRDEQYFGPGTRLTVT.

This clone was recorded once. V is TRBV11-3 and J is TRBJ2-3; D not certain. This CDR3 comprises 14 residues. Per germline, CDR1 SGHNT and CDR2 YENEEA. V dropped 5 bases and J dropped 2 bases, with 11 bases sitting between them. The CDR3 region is CASSLGRSTDTQYF. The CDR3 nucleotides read TGTGCCAGCAGCCTAGGCAGGTCCACAGATACGCAGTATTTT.

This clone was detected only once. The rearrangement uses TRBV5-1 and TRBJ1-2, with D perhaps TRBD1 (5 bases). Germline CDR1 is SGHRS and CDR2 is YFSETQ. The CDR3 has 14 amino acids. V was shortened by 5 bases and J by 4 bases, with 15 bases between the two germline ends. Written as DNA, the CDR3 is TGCGCCAGCAGAGAACGTCAGGGCGCCTATGGCTACACCTTC. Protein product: CASRERQGAYGYTF.

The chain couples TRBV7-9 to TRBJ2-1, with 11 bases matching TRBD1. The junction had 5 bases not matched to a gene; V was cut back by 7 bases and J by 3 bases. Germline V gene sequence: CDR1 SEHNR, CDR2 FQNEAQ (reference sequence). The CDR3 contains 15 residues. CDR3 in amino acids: CASTGTGGFYNEQFF. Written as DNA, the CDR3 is TGTGCCAGCACGGGGACAGGGGGGTTCTACAATGAGCAGTTCTTC. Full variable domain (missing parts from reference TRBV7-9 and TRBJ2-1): DTGVSQNPRHKITKRGQNVTFRCDPISEHNRLYWYRQTLGQGPEFLTYFQNEAQLEKSRLLSDRFSAERPKGSFSTLEIQRTEQGDSAMYLCASTGTGGFYNEQFFGPGTRLTVL.

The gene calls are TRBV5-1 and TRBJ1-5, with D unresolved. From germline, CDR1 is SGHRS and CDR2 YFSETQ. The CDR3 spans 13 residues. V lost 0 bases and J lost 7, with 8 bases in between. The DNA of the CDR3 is TGCGCCAGCAGCTTGGATCCTGGCCAGCCCCAGCATTTT. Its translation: CASSLDPGQPQHF.

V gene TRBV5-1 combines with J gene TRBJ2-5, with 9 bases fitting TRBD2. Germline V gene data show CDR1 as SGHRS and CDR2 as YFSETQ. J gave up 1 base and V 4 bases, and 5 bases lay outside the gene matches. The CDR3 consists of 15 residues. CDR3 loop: CASSLSGGFQETQYF. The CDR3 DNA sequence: TGCGCCAGCAGCCTTAGCGGGGGCTTCCAAGAGACCCAGTACTTC.

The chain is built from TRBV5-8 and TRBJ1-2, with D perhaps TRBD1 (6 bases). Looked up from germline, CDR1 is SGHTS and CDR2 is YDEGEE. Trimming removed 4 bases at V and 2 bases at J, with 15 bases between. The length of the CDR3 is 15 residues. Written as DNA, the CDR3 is TGTGCCAGCAGCCTCCTCGGAACAGGGAACTATGGCTACACCTTC. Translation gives CASSLLGTGNYGYTF. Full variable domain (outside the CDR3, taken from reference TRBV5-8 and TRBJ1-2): EAGVTQSPTHLIKTRGQQATLRCSPISGHTSVYWYQQALGLGLQFLLWYDEGEERNRGNFPPRFSGRQFPNYSSELNVNALELEDSALYLCASSLLGTGNYGYTFGSGTRLTVV.

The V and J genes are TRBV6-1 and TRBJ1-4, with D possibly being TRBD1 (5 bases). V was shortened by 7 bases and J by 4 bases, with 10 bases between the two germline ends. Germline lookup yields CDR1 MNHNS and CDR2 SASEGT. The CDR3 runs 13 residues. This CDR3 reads CASNRDGNEKLFF. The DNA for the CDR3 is TGTGCCAGCAATCGGGACGGTAATGAAAAACTGTTTTTT.

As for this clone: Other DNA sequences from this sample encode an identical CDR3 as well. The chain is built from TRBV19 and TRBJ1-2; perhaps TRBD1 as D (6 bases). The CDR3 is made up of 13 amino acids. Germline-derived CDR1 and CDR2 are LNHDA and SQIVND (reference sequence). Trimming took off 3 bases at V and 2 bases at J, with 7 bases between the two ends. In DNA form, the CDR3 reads TGTGCCAGTAGTATTACAGGGAACTATGGCTACACCTTC. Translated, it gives CASSITGNYGYTF.

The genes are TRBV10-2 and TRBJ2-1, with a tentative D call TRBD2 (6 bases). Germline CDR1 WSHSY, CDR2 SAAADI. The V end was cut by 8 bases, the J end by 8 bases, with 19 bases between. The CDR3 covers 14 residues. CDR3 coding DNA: TGCGCCAGCGGACTCGTGGGGGGAATGGATGAGCAGTTCTTC. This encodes CASGLVGGMDEQFF.

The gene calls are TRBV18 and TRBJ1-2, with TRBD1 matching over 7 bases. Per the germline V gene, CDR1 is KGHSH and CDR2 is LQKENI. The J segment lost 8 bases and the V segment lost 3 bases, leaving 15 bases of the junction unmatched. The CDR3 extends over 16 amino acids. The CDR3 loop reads CASSPGTEGFILGYTF. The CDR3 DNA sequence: TGTGCCAGCTCACCTGGGACAGAGGGGTTCATTCTAGGCTACACCTTC.

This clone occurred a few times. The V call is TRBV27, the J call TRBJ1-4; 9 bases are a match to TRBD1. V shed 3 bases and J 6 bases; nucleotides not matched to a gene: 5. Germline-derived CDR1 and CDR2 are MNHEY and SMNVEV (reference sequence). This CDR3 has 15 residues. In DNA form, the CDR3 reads TGTGCCAGCAGTTTTGAGACAGGGGGAGATGAAAAACTGTTTTTT. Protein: CASSFETGGDEKLFF. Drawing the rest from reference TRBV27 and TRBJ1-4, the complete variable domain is EAQVTQNPRYLITVTGKKLTVTCSQNMNHEYMSWYRQDPGLGLRQIYYSMNVEVTDKGDVPEGYKVSRKEKRNFPLILESPSPNQTSLYFCASSFETGGDEKLFFGSGTQLSVL.

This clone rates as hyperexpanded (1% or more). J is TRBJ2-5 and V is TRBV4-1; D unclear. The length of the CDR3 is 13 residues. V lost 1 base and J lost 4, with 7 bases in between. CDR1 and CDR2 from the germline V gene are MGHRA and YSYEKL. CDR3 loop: CASSQVPGETQYF. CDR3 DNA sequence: TGCGCCAGCAGCCAAGTTCCGGGAGAGACCCAGTACTTC.

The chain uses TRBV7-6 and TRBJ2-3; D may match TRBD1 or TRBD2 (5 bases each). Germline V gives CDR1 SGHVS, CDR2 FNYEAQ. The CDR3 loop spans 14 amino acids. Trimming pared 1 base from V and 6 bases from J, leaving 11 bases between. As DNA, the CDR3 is TGTGCCAGCAGCTTAGGTCACTGGGGGGATACGCAGTATTTT. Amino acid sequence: CASSLGHWGDTQYF.